The 17 T cell receptor beta chains below all came from one sample that was sequenced in a study of blood T cell repertoires in COVID-19. Profiling relied on immunoSEQ multiplex PCR, and the TCRdb table lists in-frame clones only, not all of them. Of fewer than 250,000 clones in the sample, around 90% were seen once. Sequencing input: peripheral blood. The receptor set was obtained from an older man with acute or convalescent COVID-19.

This sequence joins TRBV19 and TRBJ2-1; 12 positions agree with TRBD1. Germline CDR1 LNHDA, CDR2 SQIVND (reference sequence). The CDR3 consists of 15 residues. J gave up 9 bases and V 5 bases, and 8 bases lay outside the gene matches. CDR3 nucleotide sequence: TGTGCCAGTAGTTCCGGGACAGGGGGCATAGGTGAGCAGTTCTTC. Translation: CASSSGTGGIGEQFF.

The V gene is TRBV10-3, the J gene TRBJ2-5; 7 bases line up with TRBD2. J gave up 4 bases and V 1 base, and 18 bases lay outside the gene matches. Germline CDR1 reads ENHRY; CDR2 reads SYGVKD. The CDR3 has 19 amino acids. CDR3 nucleotide sequence: TGTGCCATCAGTGAGTTTTTCACGCCGGGACTCCGGGGGGTAGAGACCCAGTACTTC. This sequence encodes CAISEFFTPGLRGVETQYF.

V gene TRBV7-2 combines with J gene TRBJ2-7, with D unclear. Trimming removed 0 bases from V and 3 bases from J, with 6 bases in between. Germline CDR1 is SGHTA and CDR2 is FQGNSA. The CDR3 contains 13 residues. CDR3 DNA sequence: TGTGCCAGCAGCTTAGCAGGAGACTACGAGCAGTACTTC. Translating gives CASSLAGDYEQYF.

As for this clone: Other DNA sequences in this sample translate to the same CDR3. J is TRBJ2-3 and V is TRBV3-1 (or the pseudogene TRBV3-2); D ambiguous. V shed 0 bases and J shed 5 bases, with 3 bases lying between them. This CDR3 contains 12 residues. Germline CDR1 and CDR2: LGHDT and YNNKEL (reference sequence). This CDR3 reads CASSQDLDTQYF. Written as DNA, the CDR3 is TGTGCCAGCAGCCAAGATCTAGATACGCAGTATTTT.

The J gene is TRBJ2-1, the V gene TRBV6-5; 12 nucleotides align to TRBD2. CDR3 length: 14 residues. CDR1 MNHEY and CDR2 SVGAGI come from the germline V gene. With V trimmed by 6 bases and J by 4 bases, 1 base remained unmatched. In DNA form, the CDR3 reads TGTGCCAGCAGGCTAGCGGGAGGGTACAATGAGCAGTTCTTC. Amino acid sequence: CASRLAGGYNEQFF.

V and J are TRBV7-2 and TRBJ2-7; TRBD1 is a possible D gene (5 bases). V was trimmed by 6 bases and J by 5 bases, leaving 17 bases between them. This CDR3 spans 14 amino acids. The germline V gene has CDR1 SGHTA and CDR2 FQGNSA. CDR3 region: CASSPLPGYHEQYF. CDR3 nucleotides: TGTGCCAGCAGTCCCCTGCCAGGGTACCACGAGCAGTACTTC.

The rearrangement uses TRBV30 and TRBJ1-5; 8 bases agree with TRBD1. This CDR3 spans 14 amino acids. Germline lookup yields CDR1 GTSNPN and CDR2 SVGIG (reference sequence). Trimming removed 5 bases from V and 4 bases from J; junction bases left unmatched: 7. CDR3 sequence (DNA): TGTGCCTGGGGAGGACAGGGACGGAATCAGCCCCAGCATTTT. Translating gives CAWGGQGRNQPQHF.

V is TRBV18 and J is TRBJ2-4, with D possibly TRBD1 on 6 matching bases. CDR1 KGHSH and CDR2 LQKENI come from the germline V gene. V shed 5 bases and J shed 6 bases, with 14 bases lying between them. CDR3 length equals 14 residues. CDR3 bases: TGTGCCAGCTCAGCAATGAGGGACACAAACATTCAGTACTTC. This sequence encodes CASSAMRDTNIQYF.

Points on this clone: This sample also contains other DNA sequences that code for the same CDR3. J is TRBJ1-4 and V is TRBV5-1, with D maybe TRBD1 (5 bases). The CDR3 has 14 residues. The germline CDR1 and CDR2 sequences are SGHRS and YFSETQ. Trimming shortened V by 0 bases and J by 7 bases, and 10 bases separated the two germline ends. The CDR3 region has the DNA TGCGCCAGCAGCTTGGGTCAGGGTGGTGAAAAACTGTTTTTT. Translation: CASSLGQGGEKLFF. The full variable domain, with the rest looked up from reference TRBV5-1 and TRBJ1-4, is KAGVTQTPRYLIKTRGQQVTLSCSPISGHRSVSWYQQTPGQGLQFLFEYFSETQRNKGNFPGRFSGRQFSNSRSEMNVSTLELGDSALYLCASSLGQGGEKLFFGSGTQLSVL.

V is TRBV11-1 and J is TRBJ2-5; 9 bases fit TRBD1. Germline loops: CDR1 SGHAT, CDR2 FQDESV (reference sequence). With V trimmed by 4 bases and J by 4 bases, 7 bases remained unmatched. The CDR3 totals 15 residues. The CDR3 sequence: CASSSPGTGLETQYF. CDR3 sequence (DNA): TGTGCCAGCAGCTCCCCTGGGACAGGGTTAGAGACCCAGTACTTC. The variable domain in full, completed from reference TRBV11-1 and TRBJ2-5, reads EAEVAQSPRYKITEKSQAVAFWCDPISGHATLYWYRQILGQGPELLVQFQDESVVDDSQLPKDRFSAERLKGVDSTLKIQPAELGDSAMYLCASSSPGTGLETQYFGPGTRLLVL.

This sequence joins TRBV20-1 and TRBJ2-7; D gene unclear. This CDR3 has 11 amino acids. Germline-derived CDR1 and CDR2 are DFQATT and SNEGSKA (reference sequence). V was pared by 7 bases and J by 5 bases, with 12 bases between. CDR3 loop: CSVHRSDEQYF. DNA of the CDR3: TGCAGTGTACATCGGAGCGACGAGCAGTACTTC.

This clone was detected a few times. V is TRBV2 and J is TRBJ1-2; TRBD1 matches 9 bases. This CDR3 contains 13 residues. J gave up 6 bases and V 6 bases, and 5 bases lay outside the gene matches. Germline loops: CDR1 SNHLY, CDR2 FYNNEI. The CDR3 sequence is CASSSTGGNGYTF. The CDR3 nucleotides are TGTGCCAGCAGCTCGACAGGGGGAAATGGCTACACCTTC.

This chain joins TRBV19 and TRBJ2-6, with TRBD1 as a possible D gene (5 bases). Trimming removed 3 bases at V and 4 bases at J, with 13 bases between. CDR1 is LNHDA and CDR2 is SQIVND in the germline V gene (reference sequence). The CDR3 has 16 residues. CDR3 region: CASSIEGAKGANVLTF. CDR3 nucleotides: TGTGCCAGTAGTATTGAAGGGGCGAAAGGGGCCAACGTCCTGACTTTC.

The chain is built from TRBV18 and TRBJ1-5; TRBD1 is a possible D gene (5 bases). The germline V gene encodes CDR1 KGHSH and CDR2 LQKENI. Trimming removed 2 bases from V and 5 bases from J, with 10 bases in between. The CDR3 contains 14 residues. The CDR3 bases are TGTGCCAGCTCACCAGGGGCACGGGATCAGCCCCAGCATTTT. Protein product: CASSPGARDQPQHF.

This clone was seen a handful of times. The rearrangement joins TRBV18 to TRBJ1-1; TRBD1 agrees at 8 bases. In germline, CDR1 is KGHSH, CDR2 LQKENI. The CDR3 has 15 residues. The V segment lost 4 bases and the J segment 4 bases; nucleotides outside the gene matches: 8. The DNA of the CDR3 is TGTGCCAGCTCACGACAACCGGACAGGGCCACTGAAGCTTTCTTT. The encoded protein is CASSRQPDRATEAFF. The full variable domain, with the rest looked up from reference TRBV18 and TRBJ1-1, is NAGVMQNPRHLVRRRGQEARLRCSPMKGHSHVYWYRQLPEEGLKFMVYLQKENIIDESGMPKERFSAEFPKEGPSILRIQQVVRGDSAAYFCASSRQPDRATEAFFGQGTRLTVV.

The chain is built from TRBV4-1 and TRBJ2-3; 8 bases map to TRBD2. CDR1 MGHRA and CDR2 YSYEKL come from the germline V gene. J gave up 4 bases and V 4 bases, and 16 bases lay outside the gene matches. The CDR3 length is 18 residues. The CDR3 nucleotides read TGCGCCAGCAGCCTCTCGGAGAGGGGGAGCGGGAGTGCAGATACGCAGTATTTT. This sequence encodes CASSLSERGSGSADTQYF.

This clone was recorded once. The chain combines TRBV4-2 with TRBJ1-5, with D perhaps matching TRBD1 (6 bases). Deletions cut 0 bases from V and 1 base from J, with 13 bases between. CDR3 length equals 17 residues. Germline lookup yields CDR1 LGHNA and CDR2 YNFKEQ. This CDR3 reads CASSQEGWTASNQPQHF. CDR3 sequence (DNA): TGTGCCAGCAGCCAAGAGGGGTGGACAGCGAGCAATCAGCCCCAGCATTTT.